Given below is one T cell receptor (beta chain) in context. Its target is unknown. This specimen belongs to a study of cytomegalovirus exposure and HLA in healthy donors. Study-level points and caveats: While the bulk of TCR sequences proved rare, some public TCRs turned up in many donors.

The CDR3 sequence is 15 residues long. V lost 3 bases, J lost 1 base, and 1 base stayed unmatched. Germline V gene lookup returns CDR1 LGHNA and CDR2 YSLEER. Sequencing was performed with immunoSEQ multiplex PCR; in TCRdb, only in-frame clones are kept and a portion is missing. The sample lists roughly 330,000 clones; 87% were seen once. The V call is TRBV4-3, the J call TRBJ2-3; TRBD2 matches at 10 bases. The sample comprised PBMCs. The TCR sequence derives from a woman between 25 and 40 years old in good health and CMV-seropositive. The CDR3: CASSHTSGGTDTQYF. The DNA for the CDR3 is TGCGCCAGCAGCCATACTAGCGGGGGCACAGATACGCAGTATTTT.